Described below is a single T cell receptor beta chain sequence and its context. In the original processing: The authors estimated nucleated cell counts from reference gene primer amplification. The protocol was immunoSEQ multiplex PCR, while the TCRdb copy is restricted to in-frame clones and leaves out a portion. That table is the source of V, J and clone size, and D and trimming were worked out from the DNA. The top ten clones hold around 13% of a sample with about 100,000 clones, 70% to 90% of them seen once. The data stem from a study of blood T cell repertoires in COVID-19. As for the study in general: Italy, Spain and the United States were the sources of the convalescent and acute COVID-19 samples. From T cells, B-cell-depleted T cells, or PBMCs came the material, which was cDNA or gDNA.

Germline values: CDR1 KGHSH, CDR2 LQKENI. Trimming shortened V by 3 bases and J by 4 bases, and 21 bases separated the two germline ends. The CDR3 is 17 amino acids. The rearrangement joins TRBV18 to TRBJ1-1; D call uncertain. Sequencing input: peripheral blood. This TCR was sampled from a human donor in a cohort sampled during active COVID-19. CDR3 bases: TGTGCCAGCTCACCGCCGGGAAACAAGATGGTTGGCACTGAAGCTTTCTTT. The encoded protein is CASSPPGNKMVGTEAFF.